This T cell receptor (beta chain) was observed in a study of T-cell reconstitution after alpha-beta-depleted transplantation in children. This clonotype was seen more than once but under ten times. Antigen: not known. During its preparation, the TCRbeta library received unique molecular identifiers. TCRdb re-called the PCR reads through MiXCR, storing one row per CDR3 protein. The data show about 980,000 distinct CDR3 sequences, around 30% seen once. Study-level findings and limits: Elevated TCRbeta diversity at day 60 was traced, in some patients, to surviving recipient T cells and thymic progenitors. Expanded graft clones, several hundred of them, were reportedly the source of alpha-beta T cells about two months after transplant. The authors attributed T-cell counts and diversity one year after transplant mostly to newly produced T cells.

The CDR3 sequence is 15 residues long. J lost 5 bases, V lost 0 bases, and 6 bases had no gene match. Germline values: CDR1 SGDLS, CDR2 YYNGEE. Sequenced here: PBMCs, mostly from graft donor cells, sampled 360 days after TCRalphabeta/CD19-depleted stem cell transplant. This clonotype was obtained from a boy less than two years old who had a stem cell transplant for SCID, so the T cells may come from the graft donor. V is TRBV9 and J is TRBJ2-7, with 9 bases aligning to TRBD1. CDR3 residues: CASSVGGQGDHEQYF. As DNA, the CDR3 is TGTGCCAGCAGCGTAGGGGGACAGGGTGACCACGAGCAGTACTTC.